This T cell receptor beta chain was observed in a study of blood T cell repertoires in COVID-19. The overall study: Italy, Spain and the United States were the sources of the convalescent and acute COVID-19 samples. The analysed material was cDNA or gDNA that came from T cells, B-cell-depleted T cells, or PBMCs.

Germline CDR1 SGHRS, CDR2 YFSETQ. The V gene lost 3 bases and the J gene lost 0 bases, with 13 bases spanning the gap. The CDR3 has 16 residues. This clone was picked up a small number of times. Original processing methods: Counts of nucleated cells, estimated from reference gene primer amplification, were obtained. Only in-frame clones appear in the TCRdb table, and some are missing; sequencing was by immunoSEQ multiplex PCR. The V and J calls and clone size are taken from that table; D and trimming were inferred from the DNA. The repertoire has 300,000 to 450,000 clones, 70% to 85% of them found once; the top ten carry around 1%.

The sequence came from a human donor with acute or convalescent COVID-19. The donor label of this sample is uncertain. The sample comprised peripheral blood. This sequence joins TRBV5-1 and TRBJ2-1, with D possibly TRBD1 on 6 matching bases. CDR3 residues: CASSSGVLNSYNEQFF. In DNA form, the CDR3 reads TGCGCCAGCAGCTCAGGGGTACTAAACTCCTACAATGAGCAGTTCTTC.